The 6 T cell receptor beta chains reported below all come from one sample, sequenced in a study of blood T cells in healthy people across ages (dated by TCRdb to the mid-2010s). To prepare the library, 5' RACE was applied. TCRdb shows the sequencer as Illumina HiSeq 2500. The second PCR ran for roughly 7 to 11 cycles and used a J-beta primer mix along with a sample-barcoded 5' primer. TCRdb ran its own pipeline on the public reads, namely fastp trimming at Q25 and MiXCR clone calling, and kept in-frame beta chains. For every CDR3 protein sequence, its rows merge into one entry that carries the most common genes and DNA. For this sample the table gives about 400,000 distinct CDR3 sequences, of which 45% to 65% were detected only once. Approximately 51% of the sample belongs to the ten largest clones. Specimen: blood. The receptors derive from a man aged 55 to 69 in good health.

This clonotype was seen just once. The V call is TRBV6-5, the J call TRBJ2-7, with 10 bases that match TRBD1. The CDR3 runs to 16 residues. J lost 0 bases, V lost 5 bases, and 7 bases had no gene match. The germline gives CDR1 MNHEY, CDR2 SVGAGI. The CDR3: CASSPGTGVNSYEQYF. For the CDR3, the DNA is TGTGCCAGCAGTCCCGGGACAGGGGTGAACTCCTACGAGCAGTACTTC.

This clonotype came up a few times. The chain couples TRBV20-1 to TRBJ2-7; the D gene is possibly TRBD1 (7 bases). The CDR3 is 17 amino acids. V lost 4 bases and J lost 4, with 26 bases in between. Germline V gene data show CDR1 as DFQATT and CDR2 as SNEGSKA (reference sequence). CDR3 sequence: CSAKGGPGGTPSYEQYF. The CDR3 DNA reads TGCAGTGCTAAAGGGGGCCCGGGTGGGACTCCTTCTTACGAGCAGTACTTC.

This clonotype was detected only a few times. The chain is built from TRBV29-1 and TRBJ2-5, with 8 bases fitting TRBD2. CDR3 size: 14 residues. The germline CDR1 and CDR2 sequences are SQVTM and ANQGSEA. V lost 2 bases and J lost 3; bases outside the gene matches: 5. In nucleotides, the CDR3 is TGCAGCGTTGAATTACTAGCGGACGAAGAGACCCAGTACTTC. Translated, it gives CSVELLADEETQYF. The whole variable domain, remainder taken from reference TRBV29-1 and TRBJ2-5, is SAVISQKPSRDICQRGTSLTIQCQVDSQVTMMFWYRQQPGQSLTLIATANQGSEATYESGFVIDKFPISRPNLTFSTLTVSNMSPEDSSIYLCSVELLADEETQYFGPGTRLLVL.

In this sample, this clonotype turned up a few times. This chain joins TRBV3-1 and TRBJ1-1; unclear D gene. Germline CDR1 reads LGHDT; CDR2 reads YNNKEL (reference sequence). V lost 6 bases and J lost 10, with 18 bases in between. This CDR3 has 13 residues. This chain's CDR3 is CASSATLMASAFF. The CDR3 coding sequence is TGTGCCAGCAGTGCAACCTTAATGGCCTCAGCTTTCTTT.

This clonotype was seen only a few times. The chain uses TRBV3-1 and TRBJ2-1, with 8 nucleotides matching TRBD2. After removal of 1 base from V and 4 bases from J, the junction contained 6 bases not matched to a gene. The CDR3 totals 16 residues. CDR1 is LGHDT and CDR2 is YNNKEL in the germline V gene (reference sequence). CDR3 sequence (DNA): TGTGCCAGCAGCCAAGTCAGGGGACTAGGATACAATGAGCAGTTCTTC. Translation: CASSQVRGLGYNEQFF.

The chain combines TRBV6-2 or TRBV6-3 with TRBJ2-7, with D hard to call. The DNA end favors TRBJ2-5, so the J call may be wrong. The CDR3 length is 14 residues. Per the germline V gene, CDR1 is MNHEY and CDR2 is SVGEGT. The CDR3 nucleotides read TGTGCCAGCGCCATCGAAAGTAGAGGTGGGACCCAGTACTTC. Its protein product is CASAIESRGGTQYF.